This T cell receptor (beta chain) emerged from a study of chemoradiotherapy in HPV16-positive cancers. General study points: Candidate HPV-specific clones and E7-related TCR motifs grew in tumor during treatment.

Germline V gives CDR1 SGHAT, CDR2 FQNNGV. The trim removed 4 bases at V and 0 bases at J, leaving 6 bases unmatched. The CDR3 totals 15 residues. Method: immunoSEQ multiplex PCR; TCRdb's copy keeps in-frame clones and lacks some. The repertoire consists of around 16,000 clones, with about four fifths occurring once and the leading ten covering about 10%. Samples were taken several times over chemoradiotherapy. Worth noting for this clone: Its antigen is unknown.

The sample here was taken from a patient who underwent chemoradiotherapy. The chain is built from TRBV11-2 and TRBJ2-7, with 7 bases aligning to TRBD1. The receptor's source is a human donor with HPV-associated anogenital cancer. In nucleotides, the CDR3 is TGTGCCAGCAGCTCCGAACAGGGGACCTCCTACGAGCAGTACTTC. Its translation: CASSSEQGTSYEQYF.